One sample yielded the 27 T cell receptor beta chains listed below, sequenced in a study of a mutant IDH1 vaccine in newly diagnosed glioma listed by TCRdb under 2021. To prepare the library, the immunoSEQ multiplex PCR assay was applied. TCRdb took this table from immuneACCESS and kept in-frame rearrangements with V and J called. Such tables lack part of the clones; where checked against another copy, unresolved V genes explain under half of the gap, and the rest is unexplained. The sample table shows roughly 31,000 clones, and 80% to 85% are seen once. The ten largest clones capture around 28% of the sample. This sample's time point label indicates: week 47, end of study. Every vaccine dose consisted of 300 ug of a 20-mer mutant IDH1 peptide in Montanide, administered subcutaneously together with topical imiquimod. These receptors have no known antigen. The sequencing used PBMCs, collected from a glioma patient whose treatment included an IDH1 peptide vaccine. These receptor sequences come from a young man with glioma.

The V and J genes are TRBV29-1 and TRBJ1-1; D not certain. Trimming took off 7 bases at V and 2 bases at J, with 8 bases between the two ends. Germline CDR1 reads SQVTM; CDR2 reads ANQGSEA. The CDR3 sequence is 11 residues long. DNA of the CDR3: TGCAGCGCATCAGTAAACACTGAAGCTTTCTTT. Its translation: CSASVNTEAFF.

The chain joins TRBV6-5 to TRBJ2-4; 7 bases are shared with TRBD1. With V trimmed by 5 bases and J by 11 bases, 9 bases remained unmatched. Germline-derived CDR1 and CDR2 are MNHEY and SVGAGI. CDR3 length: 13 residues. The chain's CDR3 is CASSQTTGLVQYF. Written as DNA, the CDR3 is TGTGCCAGCAGTCAAACGACAGGGCTCGTTCAGTACTTC.

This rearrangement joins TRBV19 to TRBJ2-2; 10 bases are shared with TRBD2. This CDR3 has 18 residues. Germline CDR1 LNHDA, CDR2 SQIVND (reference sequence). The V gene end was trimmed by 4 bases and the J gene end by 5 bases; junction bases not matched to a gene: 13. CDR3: CASSNRLTSGRRTGELFF. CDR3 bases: TGTGCCAGTAGTAATCGTTTGACTAGCGGGCGGAGAACCGGGGAGCTGTTTTTT.

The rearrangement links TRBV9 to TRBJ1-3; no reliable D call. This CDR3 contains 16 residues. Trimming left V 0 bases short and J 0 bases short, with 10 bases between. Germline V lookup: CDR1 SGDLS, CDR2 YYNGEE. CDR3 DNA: TGTGCCAGCAGCGTAGGAACAAGGGTCTCTGGAAACACCATATATTTT. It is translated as CASSVGTRVSGNTIYF.

The CDR3 nucleotides read TGTGCCAGCAGCTACGCCCCTGGACTAACTTACAATGAGCAGTTCTTC. It specifies CASSYAPGLTYNEQFF. The chain has TRBV7-6 and TRBJ2-1; maybe TRBD2 (6 bases). Germline V gene sequence: CDR1 SGHVS, CDR2 FNYEAQ. V gave up 4 bases and J gave up 4 bases, with 17 bases separating them. CDR3 length equals 16 residues.

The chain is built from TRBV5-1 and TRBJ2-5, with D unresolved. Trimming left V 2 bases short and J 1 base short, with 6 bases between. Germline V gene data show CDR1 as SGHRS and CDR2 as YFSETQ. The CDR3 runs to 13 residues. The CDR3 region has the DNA TGCGCCAGCAGCTTTGGTGGCCAAGAGACCCAGTACTTC. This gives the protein CASSFGGQETQYF.

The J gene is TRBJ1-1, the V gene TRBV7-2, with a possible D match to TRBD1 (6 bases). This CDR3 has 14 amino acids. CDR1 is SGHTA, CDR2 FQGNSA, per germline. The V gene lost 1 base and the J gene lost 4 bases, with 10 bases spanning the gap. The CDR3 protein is CASSLGGLGTEAFF. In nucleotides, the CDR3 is TGTGCCAGCAGCTTAGGGGGGCTGGGCACTGAAGCTTTCTTT. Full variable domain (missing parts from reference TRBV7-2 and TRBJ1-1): GAGVSQSPSNKVTEKGKDVELRCDPISGHTALYWYRQSLGQGLEFLIYFQGNSAPDKSGLPSDRFSAERTGGSVSTLTIQRTQQEDSAVYLCASSLGGLGTEAFFGQGTRLTVV.

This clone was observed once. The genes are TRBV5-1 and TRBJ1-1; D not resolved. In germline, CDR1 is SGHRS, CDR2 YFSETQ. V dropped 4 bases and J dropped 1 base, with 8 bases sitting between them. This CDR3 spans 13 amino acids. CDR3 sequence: CASSRTGNTEAFF. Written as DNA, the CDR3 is TGCGCCAGCAGCAGGACGGGGAACACTGAAGCTTTCTTT.

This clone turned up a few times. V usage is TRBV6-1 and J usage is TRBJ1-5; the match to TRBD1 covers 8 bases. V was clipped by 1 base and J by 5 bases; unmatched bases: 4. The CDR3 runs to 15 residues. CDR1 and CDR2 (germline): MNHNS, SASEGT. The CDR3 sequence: CASSEGTGRHQPQHF. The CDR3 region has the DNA TGTGCCAGCAGTGAAGGGACAGGGCGGCATCAGCCCCAGCATTTT.

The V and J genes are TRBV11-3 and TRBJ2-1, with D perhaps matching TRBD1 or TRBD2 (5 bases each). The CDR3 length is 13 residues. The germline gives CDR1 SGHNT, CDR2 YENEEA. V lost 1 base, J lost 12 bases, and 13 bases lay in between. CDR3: CASSLASGPGQFF. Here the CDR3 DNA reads TGTGCCAGCAGCTTAGCATCGGGGCCGGGGCAGTTCTTC. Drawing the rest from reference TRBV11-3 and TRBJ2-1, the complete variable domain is EAGVVQSPRYKIIEKKQPVAFWCNPISGHNTLYWYLQNLGQGPELLIRYENEEAVDDSQLPKDRFSAERLKGVDSTLKIQPAELGDSAVYLCASSLASGPGQFFGPGTRLTVL.

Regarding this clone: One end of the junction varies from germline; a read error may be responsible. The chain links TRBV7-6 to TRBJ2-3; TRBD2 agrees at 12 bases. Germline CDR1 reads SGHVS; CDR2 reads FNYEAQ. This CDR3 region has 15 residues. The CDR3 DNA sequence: TGTGCCAGCAGCCTAGCGGGAGGGCCCTCAGATACGCAGTATTTT. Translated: CASSLAGGPSDTQYF.

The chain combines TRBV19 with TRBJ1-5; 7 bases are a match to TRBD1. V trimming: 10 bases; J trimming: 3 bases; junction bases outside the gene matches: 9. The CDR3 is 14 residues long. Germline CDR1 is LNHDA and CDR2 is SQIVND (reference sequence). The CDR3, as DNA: TGTGCCACAGCGGGACAGAATAACAATCAGCCCCAGCATTTT. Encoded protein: CATAGQNNNQPQHF.

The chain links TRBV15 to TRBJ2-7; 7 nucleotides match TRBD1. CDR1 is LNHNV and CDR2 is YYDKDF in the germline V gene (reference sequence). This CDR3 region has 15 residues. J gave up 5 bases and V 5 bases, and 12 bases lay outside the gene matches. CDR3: CATSDPQGDINEQYF. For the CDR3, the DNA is TGTGCCACCAGCGACCCTCAGGGGGACATTAACGAGCAGTACTTC.

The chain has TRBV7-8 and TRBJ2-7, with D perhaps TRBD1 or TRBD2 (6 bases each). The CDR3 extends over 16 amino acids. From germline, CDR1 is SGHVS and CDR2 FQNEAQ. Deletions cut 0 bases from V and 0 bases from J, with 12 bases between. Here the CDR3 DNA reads TGTGCCAGCAGCTTAGCGCGGGACACCCCCTCCTACGAGCAGTACTTC. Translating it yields CASSLARDTPSYEQYF.

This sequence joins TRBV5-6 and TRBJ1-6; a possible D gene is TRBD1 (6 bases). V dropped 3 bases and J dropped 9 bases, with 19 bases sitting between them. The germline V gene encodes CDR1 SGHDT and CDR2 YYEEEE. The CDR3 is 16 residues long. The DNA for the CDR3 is TGTGCCAGCAGCTCCCTTCGACAGGCTCTTGGTTCACCCCTCCACTTT. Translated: CASSSLRQALGSPLHF.

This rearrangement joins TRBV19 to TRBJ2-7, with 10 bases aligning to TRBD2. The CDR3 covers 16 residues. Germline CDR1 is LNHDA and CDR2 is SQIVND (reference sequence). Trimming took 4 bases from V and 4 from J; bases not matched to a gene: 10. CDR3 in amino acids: CASSTGLARYLYEQYF. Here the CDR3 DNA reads TGTGCCAGTAGTACGGGACTAGCGAGATACCTTTACGAGCAGTACTTC.

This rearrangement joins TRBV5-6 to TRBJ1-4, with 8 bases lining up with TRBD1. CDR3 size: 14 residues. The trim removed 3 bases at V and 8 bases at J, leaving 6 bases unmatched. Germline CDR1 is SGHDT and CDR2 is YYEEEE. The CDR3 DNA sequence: TGTGCCAGCAGCTGGACAGGGTATAACGAAAAACTGTTTTTT. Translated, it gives CASSWTGYNEKLFF. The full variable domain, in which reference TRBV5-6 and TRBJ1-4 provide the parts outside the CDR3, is DAGVTQSPTHLIKTRGQQVTLRCSPKSGHDTVSWYQQALGQGPQFIFQYYEEEERQRGNFPDRFSGHQFPNYSSELNVNALLLGDSALYLCASSWTGYNEKLFFGSGTQLSVL.

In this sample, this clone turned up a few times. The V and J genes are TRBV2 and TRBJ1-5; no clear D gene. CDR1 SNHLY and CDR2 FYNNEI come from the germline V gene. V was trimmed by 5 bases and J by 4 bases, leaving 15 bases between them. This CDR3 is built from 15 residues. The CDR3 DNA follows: TGTGCCAGCAGTCGACAAACTAGAGGTAATCAGCCCCAGCATTTT. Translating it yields CASSRQTRGNQPQHF.

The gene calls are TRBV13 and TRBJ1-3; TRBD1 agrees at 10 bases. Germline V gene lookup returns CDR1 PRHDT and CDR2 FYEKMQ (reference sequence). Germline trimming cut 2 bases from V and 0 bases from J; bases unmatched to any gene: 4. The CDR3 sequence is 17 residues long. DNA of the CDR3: TGTGCCAGCAGCTTAAGACAGGGGGCCACCTCTGGAAACACCATATATTTT. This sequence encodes CASSLRQGATSGNTIYF.

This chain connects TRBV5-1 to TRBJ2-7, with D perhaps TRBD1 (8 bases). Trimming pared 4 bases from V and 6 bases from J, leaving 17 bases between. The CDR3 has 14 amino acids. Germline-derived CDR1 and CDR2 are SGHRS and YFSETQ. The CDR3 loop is CASSQEDREGEQYF. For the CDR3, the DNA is TGCGCCAGCAGCCAAGAGGACAGGGAGGGCGAGCAGTACTTC.

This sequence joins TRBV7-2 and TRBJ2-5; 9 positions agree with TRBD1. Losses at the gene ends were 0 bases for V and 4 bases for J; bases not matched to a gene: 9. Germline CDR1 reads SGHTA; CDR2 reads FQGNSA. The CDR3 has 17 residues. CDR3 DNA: TGTGCCAGCAGCTTAGCTCGAAGACAGGGGGAAGGAGAGACCCAGTACTTC. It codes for CASSLARRQGEGETQYF.

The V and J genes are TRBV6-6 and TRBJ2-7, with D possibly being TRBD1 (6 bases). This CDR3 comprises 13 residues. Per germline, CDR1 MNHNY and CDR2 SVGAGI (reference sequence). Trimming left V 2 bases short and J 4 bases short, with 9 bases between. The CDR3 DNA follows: TGTGCCAGCAGTTACGGACAGCTTTACGAGCAGTACTTC. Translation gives CASSYGQLYEQYF.

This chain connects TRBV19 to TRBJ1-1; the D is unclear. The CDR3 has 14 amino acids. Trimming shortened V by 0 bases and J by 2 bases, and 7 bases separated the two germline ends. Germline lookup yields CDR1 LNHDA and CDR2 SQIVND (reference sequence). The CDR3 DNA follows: TGTGCCAGTAGTATAGATGGTACCAACACTGAAGCTTTCTTT. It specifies CASSIDGTNTEAFF. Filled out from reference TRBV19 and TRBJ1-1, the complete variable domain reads DGGITQSPKYLFRKEGQNVTLSCEQNLNHDAMYWYRQDPGQGLRLIYYSQIVNDFQKGDIAEGYSVSREKKESFPLTVTSAQKNPTAFYLCASSIDGTNTEAFFGQGTRLTVV.

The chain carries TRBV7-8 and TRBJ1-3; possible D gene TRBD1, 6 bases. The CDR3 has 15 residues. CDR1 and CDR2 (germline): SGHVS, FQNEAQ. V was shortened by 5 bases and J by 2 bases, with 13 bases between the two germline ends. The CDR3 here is CASSEERGTGNTIYF. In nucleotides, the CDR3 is TGTGCCAGCAGCGAAGAGAGGGGGACTGGAAACACCATATATTTT. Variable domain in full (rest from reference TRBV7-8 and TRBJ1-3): GAGVSQSPRYKVAKRGQDVALRCDPISGHVSLFWYQQALGQGPEFLTYFQNEAQLDKSGLPSDRFFAERPEGSVSTLKIQRTQQEDSAVYLCASSEERGTGNTIYFGEGSWLTVV.

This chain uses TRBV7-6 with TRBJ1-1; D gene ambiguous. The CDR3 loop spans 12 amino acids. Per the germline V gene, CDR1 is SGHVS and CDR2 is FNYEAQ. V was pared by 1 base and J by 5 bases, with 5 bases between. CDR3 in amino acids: CASSLGETEAFF. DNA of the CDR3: TGTGCCAGCAGCTTAGGAGAGACTGAAGCTTTCTTT.

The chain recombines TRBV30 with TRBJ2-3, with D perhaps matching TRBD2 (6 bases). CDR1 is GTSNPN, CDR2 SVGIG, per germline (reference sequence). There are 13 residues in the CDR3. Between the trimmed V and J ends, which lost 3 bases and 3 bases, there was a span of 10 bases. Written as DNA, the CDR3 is TGTGCCTGGAGGCCCGCGGGGACAGATACGCAGTATTTT. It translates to CAWRPAGTDTQYF.

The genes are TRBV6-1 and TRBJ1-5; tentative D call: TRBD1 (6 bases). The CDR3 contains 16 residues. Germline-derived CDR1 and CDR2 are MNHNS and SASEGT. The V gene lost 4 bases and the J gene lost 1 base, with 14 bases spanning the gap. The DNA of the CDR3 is TGTGCCAGCAGTGTCCGGACAGACCCGAGCAATCAGCCCCAGCATTTT. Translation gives CASSVRTDPSNQPQHF.